These 26 T cell receptor beta chains share one sample of origin, sequenced in a study of blood T cell repertoires in COVID-19. Method: immunoSEQ multiplex PCR; TCRdb's copy keeps in-frame clones and lacks some. The repertoire holds more than 25,000 clones, with around 91% as singletons. Sequencing input: peripheral blood. The source of these receptors is a man older than 75 with acute or convalescent COVID-19.

The V and J genes are TRBV14 and TRBJ2-2; tentatively, D is TRBD1 (5 bases). This CDR3 region has 13 residues. Looked up from germline, CDR1 is SGHDN and CDR2 is FVKESK. V was cut by 3 bases and J by 4 bases, with 6 bases left in between. The DNA for the CDR3 is TGTGCCAGCAGCCACAGGGCCACCGGGGAGCTGTTTTTT. Translated, it gives CASSHRATGELFF.

In its sample, this clone was seen once. The rearrangement links TRBV28 to TRBJ1-6; D is unclear. The CDR3 is 15 residues long. Germline CDR1 and CDR2: MDHEN and SYDVKM. V was trimmed by 1 base and J by 4 bases, leaving 8 bases between them. CDR3 in DNA: TGTGCCAGCAGTTTATTGGCAGCGTATAATTCACCCCTCCACTTT. This sequence encodes CASSLLAAYNSPLHF.

The chain couples TRBV6-2 or TRBV6-3 to TRBJ2-1, with 12 bases fitting TRBD2. The CDR3 is 17 amino acids. Germline lookup yields CDR1 MNHEY and CDR2 SVGEGT. The junction had 5 bases not matched to a gene; V was cut back by 5 bases and J by 0 bases. CDR3 DNA sequence: TGTGCCAGCAGTCCCGGACTAGCGGGGACCTCCTACAATGAGCAGTTCTTC. It translates to CASSPGLAGTSYNEQFF.

The chain is built from TRBV7-2 and TRBJ2-2; unclear D gene. This CDR3 region has 14 residues. V was clipped by 6 bases and J by 6 bases, with 14 bases between them. Per germline, CDR1 SGHTA and CDR2 FQGNSA. CDR3 DNA: TGTGCCAGCAGTCCTAGGTCCGGGTCCGGGGAGCTGTTTTTT. Amino acids: CASSPRSGSGELFF.

This clone was observed a single time. The chain couples TRBV7-8 to TRBJ2-2; 7 positions agree with TRBD1. The V gene's germline CDR1 is SGHVS and CDR2 FQNEAQ. Trimming cost V 5 bases and J 7 bases; bases outside gene matches: 10. The CDR3 is made up of 15 amino acids. The CDR3 here is CASSADRVKLGELFF. The CDR3 nucleotides read TGTGCCAGCAGCGCAGACAGGGTGAAACTCGGGGAGCTGTTTTTT.

The chain carries TRBV11-2 and TRBJ2-5; D not resolved. Germline V gene data show CDR1 as SGHAT and CDR2 as FQNNGV. The CDR3 consists of 13 residues. V gave up 5 bases and J gave up 5 bases, with 12 bases separating them. In DNA form, the CDR3 reads TGTGCCAGCAGCCAATCAAGCAAGGAGACCCAGTACTTC. It specifies CASSQSSKETQYF.

The genes are TRBV6-5 and TRBJ1-4; unclear D gene. Germline lookup yields CDR1 MNHEY and CDR2 SVGAGI. V dropped 0 bases and J dropped 6 bases, with 8 bases sitting between them. The CDR3 covers 14 residues. The CDR3 nucleotides are TGTGCCAGCAGTTACTCAGGAGGTTATGAAAAACTGTTTTTT. This sequence encodes CASSYSGGYEKLFF.

The chain couples TRBV30 to TRBJ1-2; D is ambiguous. Germline CDR1 is GTSNPN and CDR2 is SVGIG (reference sequence). This CDR3 region has 15 residues. V was shortened by 1 base and J by 7 bases, with 19 bases between the two germline ends. The CDR3, as DNA: TGTGCCTGGAGTGCCGTCCGGGTATCGGTGAGTGGCTACACCTTC. This codes for CAWSAVRVSVSGYTF.

This rearrangement joins TRBV5-5 to TRBJ2-7, with 7 nucleotides matching TRBD1. The junction had 1 base not matched to a gene; V was cut back by 1 base and J by 0 bases. The CDR3 is 14 amino acids. Germline V gene lookup returns CDR1 SGHKS and CDR2 YYEKEE (reference sequence). The CDR3 nucleotides are TGTGCCAGCAGCTTGCCAGGGGGCTCCTACGAGCAGTACTTC. Its protein is CASSLPGGSYEQYF. The entire variable domain, with the rest obtained from reference TRBV5-5 and TRBJ2-7, is as follows: DAGVTQSPTHLIKTRGQQVTLRCSPISGHKSVSWYQQVLGQGPQFIFQYYEKEERGRGNFPDRFSARQFPNYSSELNVNALLLGDSALYLCASSLPGGSYEQYFGPGTRLTVT.

The rearrangement links TRBV19 to TRBJ1-5; a possible D gene is TRBD1 (6 bases). V shed 7 bases and J shed 5 bases, with 18 bases lying between them. The CDR3 has 15 amino acids. CDR1 is LNHDA, CDR2 SQIVND, per germline (reference sequence). CDR3 amino acids: CASNTRGFTHQPQHF. The CDR3 DNA reads as TGTGCCAGTAATACTAGGGGGTTTACACATCAGCCCCAGCATTTT. Complete variable domain (other parts from reference TRBV19 and TRBJ1-5): DGGITQSPKYLFRKEGQNVTLSCEQNLNHDAMYWYRQDPGQGLRLIYYSQIVNDFQKGDIAEGYSVSREKKESFPLTVTSAQKNPTAFYLCASNTRGFTHQPQHFGDGTRLSIL.

The V gene is TRBV5-1, the J gene TRBJ2-7; 7 positions agree with TRBD2. Unmatched junction bases numbered 20, after V lost 2 bases and J lost 3 bases. CDR3 length: 19 amino acids. The germline CDR1 and CDR2 sequences are SGHRS and YFSETQ. This CDR3 is CASSFAAQMAGTGGYEQYF. The CDR3 DNA follows: TGCGCCAGCAGCTTTGCGGCCCAAATGGCGGGAACGGGGGGCTACGAGCAGTACTTC.

The chain links TRBV10-3 to TRBJ1-3; the D gene is possibly TRBD1 (6 bases). In germline, CDR1 is ENHRY, CDR2 SYGVKD. The CDR3 contains 17 residues. V was clipped by 1 base and J by 4 bases, with 17 bases between them. The chain's CDR3 is CAISEWPAGARGNTIYF. DNA of the CDR3: TGTGCCATCAGTGAGTGGCCTGCAGGGGCTCGGGGAAACACCATATATTTT.

The rearrangement joins TRBV12-3 or TRBV12-4 to TRBJ1-5; D remains unclear. The CDR3 extends over 12 amino acids. Trimming took off 0 bases at V and 9 bases at J, with 6 bases between the two ends. The CDR3 DNA sequence: TGTGCCAGCAGTTTAGCCGGTAGGCCCCAGCATTTT. It translates to CASSLAGRPQHF.

V gene TRBV19 combines with J gene TRBJ1-2, with TRBD1 identical over 7 bases. V was clipped by 7 bases and J by 6 bases; unmatched bases: 5. The CDR3 is 12 residues long. Looked up from germline, CDR1 is LNHDA and CDR2 is SQIVND (reference sequence). The CDR3 DNA reads TGTGCCAGTAACGAAAGGGGGCATGGCTACACCTTC. Its translation is CASNERGHGYTF. The full variable domain, its missing parts supplied by reference TRBV19 and TRBJ1-2, is DGGITQSPKYLFRKEGQNVTLSCEQNLNHDAMYWYRQDPGQGLRLIYYSQIVNDFQKGDIAEGYSVSREKKESFPLTVTSAQKNPTAFYLCASNERGHGYTFGSGTRLTVV.

The chain uses TRBV2 and TRBJ1-3; TRBD1 is a possible D gene (5 bases). CDR1 and CDR2 (germline): SNHLY, FYNNEI. Trimming cost V 5 bases and J 2 bases, with 10 bases left between them. The length of the CDR3 is 14 residues. The CDR3 sequence: CASSPARAGNTIYF. CDR3 in DNA: TGTGCCAGCAGTCCCGCCAGGGCTGGAAACACCATATATTTT.

The CDR3 DNA reads as TGTGCCAGCAGCTTAGATGGGGCCGACAACACTGAAGCTTTCTTT. It translates to CASSLDGADNTEAFF. The chain has TRBV7-2 and TRBJ1-1, with TRBD1 as a possible D gene (5 bases). This CDR3 region has 15 residues. Germline lookup yields CDR1 SGHTA and CDR2 FQGNSA. V lost 1 base and J lost 2, with 11 bases in between.

The V and J genes are TRBV5-1 and TRBJ2-7; D ambiguous. V dropped 3 bases and J dropped 9 bases, with 16 bases sitting between them. CDR1 SGHRS and CDR2 YFSETQ come from the germline V gene. The CDR3 is made up of 13 amino acids. The DNA of the CDR3 is TGCGCCAGCAGCTCCCCTGGGTCCACGGGGCAGTACTTC. Encoded protein: CASSSPGSTGQYF. The full variable domain, rest sourced from reference TRBV5-1 and TRBJ2-7, is KAGVTQTPRYLIKTRGQQVTLSCSPISGHRSVSWYQQTPGQGLQFLFEYFSETQRNKGNFPGRFSGRQFSNSRSEMNVSTLELGDSALYLCASSSPGSTGQYFGPGTRLTVT.

The chain joins TRBV6-1 to TRBJ1-2; unclear D gene. The germline V gene encodes CDR1 MNHNS and CDR2 SASEGT. This CDR3 spans 15 amino acids. The V gene lost 2 bases and the J gene lost 4 bases, with 14 bases spanning the gap. This chain's CDR3 is CASSELRISVYGYTF. The CDR3 DNA follows: TGTGCCAGCAGTGAATTGCGGATTAGTGTCTATGGCTACACCTTC.

The chain is built from TRBV3-1 (or the pseudogene TRBV3-2) and TRBJ1-3, with D unresolved. V lost 1 base and J lost 0, with 7 bases in between. Germline lookup yields CDR1 LGHDT and CDR2 YNNKEL (reference sequence). The CDR3 is made up of 15 amino acids. CDR3 bases: TGTGCCAGCAGCCAAGCCCTATTCTCTGGAAACACCATATATTTT. This encodes CASSQALFSGNTIYF.

The chain combines TRBV27 with TRBJ1-4, with unresolved D. The germline CDR1 and CDR2 sequences are MNHEY and SMNVEV (reference sequence). Trimming removed 3 bases from V and 4 bases from J, with 6 bases in between. The CDR3 runs to 13 residues. The CDR3 nucleotides read TGTGCCAGCAGTTTCTTGAGTAATGAAAAACTGTTTTTT. As protein: CASSFLSNEKLFF.

The chain has TRBV27 and TRBJ2-4, with TRBD1 matching over 8 bases. V shed 6 bases, J shed 6 bases, and the junction held 7 bases outside the gene matches. This CDR3 is built from 14 residues. CDR1 is MNHEY, CDR2 SMNVEV, per germline (reference sequence). CDR3: CASRPGGRRNIQYF. The CDR3 nucleotides are TGTGCCAGCAGACCAGGGGGCCGGAGAAACATTCAGTACTTC.

The chain recombines TRBV6-1 with TRBJ1-2; no firm D call. This CDR3 region has 12 residues. CDR1 and CDR2 (germline): MNHNS, SASEGT. The V gene lost 2 bases and the J gene lost 9 bases, with 10 bases spanning the gap. The CDR3 region has the DNA TGTGCCAGCAGTGAAAGGCAGCGGAGCTACACCTTC. It encodes CASSERQRSYTF.

This chain joins TRBV10-3 and TRBJ1-2; TRBD1 is a possible D gene (5 bases). The CDR3 runs to 12 residues. Germline CDR1 and CDR2: ENHRY and SYGVKD. Trimming removed 3 bases from V and 3 bases from J, with 5 bases in between. The chain's CDR3 is CAISDRDYGYTF. In DNA form, the CDR3 reads TGTGCCATCAGTGACAGGGACTATGGCTACACCTTC.

This chain joins TRBV30 and TRBJ1-2; tentative D call: TRBD1 (6 bases). Trimming left V 2 bases short and J 3 bases short, with 16 bases between. The CDR3 extends over 15 amino acids. Germline V gene lookup returns CDR1 GTSNPN and CDR2 SVGIG (reference sequence). CDR3: CAWSSLQGLHYGYTF. DNA of the CDR3: TGTGCCTGGAGTTCCTTACAGGGCCTTCACTATGGCTACACCTTC.

This chain links TRBV11-2 with TRBJ2-7, with TRBD1 as a possible D gene (6 bases). V gave up 5 bases and J gave up 0 bases, with 14 bases separating them. Germline V gene data show CDR1 as SGHAT and CDR2 as FQNNGV. The CDR3 has 15 residues. DNA for the CDR3: TGTGCCAGCAGCCGAGGACAGTTGAACTCCTACGAGCAGTACTTC. Its translation: CASSRGQLNSYEQYF.

The CDR3, as DNA: TGCGCCAGCAGCTTGACTTCCCGGGACAGGGTATACGGCTACACCTTC. Translated: CASSLTSRDRVYGYTF. V gene TRBV5-1 combines with J gene TRBJ1-2, with 9 nucleotides matching TRBD1. Germline CDR1 is SGHRS and CDR2 is YFSETQ. The V gene end was trimmed by 1 base and the J gene end by 8 bases; junction bases not matched to a gene: 12. This CDR3 comprises 16 residues.